A selection of T cell receptor beta chains follows, all from one sample in a study of control samples from healthy donors and cancer patients. Data came from immunoSEQ multiplex PCR; TCRdb stores just in-frame clones and leaves some out. The sample has over 90,000 clones; 85% to 90% are singletons. Input material: PBMCs. The receptors come from a man aged 60-69 years with lung cancer. CDR3s include the opening cysteine and the closing phenylalanine or tryptophan. Fields, in order: CDR3 protein, CDR3 DNA, V gene, D gene, J gene, clone size. The D gene is left open where the match is weak. Only part of the rows carry a size: once, few, many, or a class if the clone is expanded.

CASSEDMNTEAFF TGTGCCAGCAGTGAGGACATGAACACTGAAGCTTTCTTT TRBV2 NA TRBJ1-1 few
CAWSVNSNEKLFF TGTGCCTGGAGTGTAAACTCTAATGAAAAACTGTTTTTT TRBV30 NA TRBJ1-4 NA
CASSSYQDTGELFF TGTGCCAGCAGCTCCTACCAAGACACCGGGGAGCTGTTTTTT TRBV7-7 NA TRBJ2-2 NA
CASSLDPEGQPQHF TGCGCCAGCAGCTTGGACCCTGAGGGACAGCCCCAGCATTTT TRBV5-1 NA TRBJ1-5 NA
CASSSISGGPTGELFF TGTGCCAGCAGTTCAATTAGCGGGGGCCCTACCGGGGAGCTGTTTTTT TRBV6-5 TRBD2 TRBJ2-2 NA
CATTGVRGPGYTF TGTGCCACGACGGGGGTTAGGGGCCCTGGCTACACCTTC TRBV2 NA TRBJ1-2 NA
CASSKPRGDTEAFF TGTGCCAGCAGTAAACCCCGGGGAGACACTGAAGCTTTCTTT TRBV6-5 NA TRBJ1-1 once
CASRRTGLQETQYF TGTGCCAGCAGGAGGACAGGGCTCCAAGAGACCCAGTACTTC TRBV6-5 TRBD1 TRBJ2-5 NA
CASSLDWGAGAETQYF TGTGCCAGCAGCTTAGATTGGGGAGCAGGGGCAGAGACCCAGTACTTC TRBV7-6 NA TRBJ2-5 NA
CASSEVRDYGYTF TGTGCCAGCAGTGAAGTCCGGGACTATGGCTACACCTTC TRBV6-1 NA TRBJ1-2 NA
CASSFSGVGYEQYF TGTGCCAGCAGCTTTAGCGGGGTCGGCTACGAGCAGTACTTC TRBV6-5 TRBD2 TRBJ2-7 NA
CASASGTGPSSEAFF TGTGCCAGCGCCTCGGGGACAGGGCCCAGCTCTGAAGCTTTCTTT TRBV5-4 TRBD1 TRBJ1-1 once
CASSLVADTQYF TGTGCCAGCAGCCTTGTCGCAGATACGCAGTATTTT TRBV3-1/TRBV3-2 NA TRBJ2-3 NA
CASSPPGTEIYNEQFF TGTGCCAGCAGCCCACCCGGGACAGAAATCTACAATGAGCAGTTCTTC TRBV5-4 TRBD1 TRBJ2-1 once
CARTLSNTEAFF TGCGCCAGAACCCTTTCGAACACTGAAGCTTTCTTT TRBV5-1 NA TRBJ1-1 NA
CASSPIPPGAANEKLFF TGTGCCAGCTCACCAATTCCCCCCGGGGCGGCTAATGAAAAACTGTTTTTT TRBV18 NA TRBJ1-4 NA
CASSSSGGYGYTF TGTGCCAGCAGCTCAAGCGGCGGCTATGGCTACACCTTC TRBV7-9 NA TRBJ1-2 NA
CASNNGRGTDTQYF TGTGCCAGCAACAACGGGAGGGGCACAGATACGCAGTATTTT TRBV3-1/TRBV3-2 TRBD2 TRBJ2-3 NA
CASSQKRTNEKLFF TGTGCCAGCAGCCAAAAACGGACTAATGAAAAACTGTTTTTT TRBV16 NA TRBJ1-4 NA
CASRGPGTANEKLFF TGTGCCAGCAGGGGTCCCGGGACAGCTAATGAAAAACTGTTTTTT TRBV27 TRBD1 TRBJ1-4 once
CASSPPSRADYGYTF TGTGCCAGCTCACCACCGAGCAGGGCCGACTATGGCTACACCTTC TRBV18 NA TRBJ1-2 once
CASSFSRDEQFF TGTGCCAGCAGTTTTTCTAGGGATGAGCAGTTCTTC TRBV12-3/TRBV12-4 NA TRBJ2-1 NA
CASSPPIGTDTQYF TGTGCCAGCTCACCACCGATCGGAACAGATACGCAGTATTTT TRBV18 NA TRBJ2-3 NA
CASWERQRQETQYF TGTGCCAGCTGGGAGAGGCAGCGCCAAGAGACCCAGTACTTC TRBV2 NA TRBJ2-5 NA
CASSLGGGPNQPQHF TGTGCCAGCAGCTTAGGTGGGGGCCCGAATCAGCCCCAGCATTTT TRBV7-8 NA TRBJ1-5 medium-sized
CASSIDTGLNEKLFF TGTGCCAGTAGTATAGACACAGGCCTTAATGAAAAACTGTTTTTT TRBV19 NA TRBJ1-4 NA
CASSPSPAGMNQPQHF TGTGCCAGCTCCCCCAGTCCTGCGGGAATGAATCAGCCCCAGCATTTT TRBV18 NA TRBJ1-5 NA
CAWSVLAGGSNTGELFF TGTGCCTGGAGTGTACTAGCGGGGGGGTCGAACACCGGGGAGCTGTTTTTT TRBV30 TRBD2 TRBJ2-2 NA
CASSPFGKGEQFF TGTGCCAGCAGCCCCTTCGGAAAGGGTGAGCAGTTCTTC TRBV7-2 NA TRBJ2-1 NA
CAWSVGVRTEAFF TGTGCCTGGAGTGTTGGGGTAAGGACTGAAGCTTTCTTT TRBV30 NA TRBJ1-1 NA
CASSPKRLAGGKETQYF TGTGCCAGCAGCCCTAAGCGACTAGCGGGGGGTAAAGAGACCCAGTACTTC TRBV7-9 TRBD2 TRBJ2-5 medium-sized
CASSLTKGVTGELFF TGTGCCAGCAGCCTTACAAAAGGGGTCACCGGGGAGCTGTTTTTT TRBV5-6 NA TRBJ2-2 NA
CASSVEVYNEQFF TGTGCCAGCAGCGTAGAAGTCTACAATGAGCAGTTCTTC TRBV9 NA TRBJ2-1 NA
CASSLVSNNYGYTF TGTGCCAGCAGCTTGGTGAGCAATAACTATGGCTACACCTTC TRBV5-6 NA TRBJ1-2 once
CASSAGQLEKLFF TGTGCCAGCAGCGCGGGACAGCTAGAAAAACTGTTTTTT TRBV7-3 TRBD1 TRBJ1-4 NA
CASSLKAGANVLTF TGTGCCAGCAGCTTAAAAGCTGGGGCCAACGTCCTGACTTTC TRBV7-3 NA TRBJ2-6 NA
CASSSLGQGRHQPQHF TGTGCCAGCAGTTCATTAGGACAGGGAAGGCATCAGCCCCAGCATTTT TRBV6-6 TRBD1 TRBJ1-5 NA
CAWSRRGIGGELFF TGTGCCTGGAGTAGGAGGGGTATAGGCGGGGAGCTGTTTTTT TRBV30 NA TRBJ2-2 NA
CASSFNSPLHF TGTGCCAGCAGTTTCAATTCACCCCTCCACTTT TRBV12-3/TRBV12-4 NA TRBJ1-6 NA
CASSQDEARKQFF TGCGCCAGCAGCCAAGACGAAGCTAGGAAACAGTTCTTC TRBV4-1 NA TRBJ2-1 NA
CTARGGNAEAFF TGCACCGCCAGGGGAGGTAACGCTGAAGCTTTCTTT TRBV29-1 NA TRBJ1-1 NA
CASSYSARGDSPLHF TGTGCCAGCAGTTACTCCGCCCGGGGGGATTCACCCCTCCACTTT TRBV6-2/TRBV6-3 NA TRBJ1-6 NA
CASSLQGGQPQHF TGTGCCAGCAGCTTGCAGGGTGGTCAGCCCCAGCATTTT TRBV7-8 NA TRBJ1-5 few
CASKGLAGYNEQFF TGCGCCAGCAAAGGACTAGCGGGGTACAATGAGCAGTTCTTC TRBV10-2 TRBD2 TRBJ2-1 NA
CASSLGLTGDSPLHF TGCGCCAGCAGCTTGGGCCTAACTGGGGATTCACCCCTCCACTTT TRBV5-1 NA TRBJ1-6 NA
CASSPWGAGDTDTQYF TGTGCCAGCAGCCCCTGGGGGGCGGGTGACACAGATACGCAGTATTTT TRBV3-1/TRBV3-2 NA TRBJ2-3 NA
CASSSSGSSYGYTF TGTGCCAGCAGCTCCTCAGGGAGTAGCTATGGCTACACCTTC TRBV7-9 NA TRBJ1-2 NA
CASSLRLAEETQYF TGTGCCAGCAGCTTGCGGCTAGCCGAAGAGACCCAGTACTTC TRBV5-5 NA TRBJ2-5 NA
CASSQDLGGTYEQYF TGTGCCAGCAGCCAAGATCTCGGGGGAACCTACGAGCAGTACTTC TRBV3-1/TRBV3-2 NA TRBJ2-7 NA
CASSLESQWVYNEQFF TGTGCCAGCAGCCTGGAGTCGCAATGGGTGTACAATGAGCAGTTCTTC TRBV6-6 NA TRBJ2-1 many
CASSSRDRVNYGYTF TGTGCCAGCAGCTCCAGGGACAGGGTTAACTATGGCTACACCTTC TRBV21-1 NA TRBJ1-2 NA
CATSREQGHQPQHF TGTGCCACCAGCAGAGAACAGGGCCATCAGCCCCAGCATTTT TRBV15 NA TRBJ1-5 NA